Listed below are T cell receptor beta chains from one sample, sequenced in a study of CD8+ T cells in alopecia areata. Assay used: immunoSEQ multiplex PCR; TCRdb lists only in-frame clones, some missing. Of about 210,000 clones detected, more than 55% appear once; the ten largest clones hold around 1.3%. The sample here was CD4+ T cells sorted from blood, taken between weeks 43 and 45, from a patient treated with tofacitinib. The source of these receptors is a human donor with alopecia areata. Both conserved end residues are part of each CDR3. The D gene is left open where the match is weak.

D gene,CDR3 length,V gene,J gene,CDR3 protein
.,12,TRBV5-1,TRBJ1-1,CASSRANTEAFF
TRBD1,12,TRBV29-1,TRBJ1-1,CSGSTGGTEAFF
.,15,TRBV7-2,TRBJ1-5,CASSLDGQGNQPQHF
.,11,TRBV2,TRBJ1-5,CASSLGQPQHF
TRBD1,16,TRBV2,TRBJ1-5,CASSEIGTGDIQPQHF
.,19,TRBV30,TRBJ1-6,CAWAGMGGAEWNEGSPLHF
TRBD1,15,TRBV30,TRBJ2-7,CAWIRTVQGAYEQYF
.,14,TRBV6-1,TRBJ2-6,CASSERGLANVLTF
.,14,TRBV29-1,TRBJ2-2,CSVRDGFNTGELFF
.,12,TRBV29-1,TRBJ1-5,CSAQGYDQPQHF
TRBD1,16,TRBV5-6,TRBJ1-1,CASSSLRGQGPTEAFF
TRBD1,14,TRBV7-9,TRBJ1-6,CASSPTGYNSPLHF
.,14,TRBV5-1,TRBJ2-1,CASSRDSPGDEQFF
TRBD2,16,TRBV5-6,TRBJ2-3,CASSLVLAGTTDTQYF
.,13,TRBV7-2,TRBJ1-2,CASSSTGALGYTF
.,13,TRBV4-1,TRBJ2-5,CASSQERGETQYF
TRBD1,17,TRBV7-9,TRBJ1-5,CASSFGTGGVGNQPQHF
.,13,TRBV25-1,TRBJ1-1,CASSDPGRYEAFF
TRBD2,13,TRBV30,TRBJ2-5,CAWTGGRGETQYF
TRBD1,15,TRBV7-9,TRBJ1-1,CASSSRTGSFAEAFF
.,15,TRBV7-3,TRBJ2-2,CASSLNLGFGGELFF
.,12,TRBV18,TRBJ2-5,CASSPRTETQYF
.,13,TRBV7-2,TRBJ2-7,CASSLYRDYEQYF
TRBD1,15,TRBV25-1,TRBJ2-5,CASSEWDREAETQYF